The 5 T cell receptor beta chains presented below share a single source sample, sequenced in a study of blood T cells in healthy people across ages. Primed by a sample-barcoded 5' primer and a J-beta primer mix, a second PCR proceeded for about 6 to 11 cycles. TCRdb reprocessed the 5' RACE reads with MiXCR, giving one entry per CDR3 protein. The repertoire includes about 600,000 distinct CDR3 sequences, 47% of them detected once, and just under 25% sits in the top ten. Material for sequencing was blood. The origin of the receptors is an elderly man in good health.

The chain employs TRBV6-2 or TRBV6-3 and TRBJ2-4; 12 bases align to TRBD1. Matching the DNA end better, TRBJ2-7 makes the J call doubtful. The CDR3 contains 16 residues. From germline, CDR1 is MNHEY and CDR2 SVGEGT. In nucleotides, the CDR3 is TGTGCCAGCAGCCCAACTCCGGGACAGGGGGCCCTCGAGCAGTACTTC. Its translation: CASSPTPGQGALEQYF.

The chain uses TRBV5-1 and TRBJ2-6; a weak D match, TRBD2 (5 bases). The germline CDR1 and CDR2 sequences are SGHRS and YFSETQ. V dropped 2 bases and J dropped 2 bases, with 14 bases sitting between them. There are 17 residues in the CDR3. The CDR3 nucleotides are TGCGCCAGCAGCTTTACTTTGGACTCAACTGGGGCCAACGTCCTGACTTTC. Protein: CASSFTLDSTGANVLTF.

In its sample, this clonotype was seen once. V and J are TRBV6-4 and TRBJ1-1; D is unresolved. The germline gives CDR1 MRHNA, CDR2 SNTAGT. The ends were cut back, 0 bases at V and 11 bases at J, with 10 bases in the middle. The CDR3 runs to 12 residues. CDR3 sequence: CASSDSRGRAFF. The CDR3 DNA sequence: TGTGCCAGCAGTGACTCGCGGGGTCGGGCTTTCTTT.

This chain uses TRBV2 with TRBJ2-7; D remains ambiguous. The CDR3 runs to 14 residues. V lost 1 base and J 2 bases, leaving 9 bases between the germline ends. Germline V CDR1 and CDR2: SNHLY, FYNNEI. The DNA of the CDR3 is TGTGCCAGCAGTGAAGGGGTTTTGGCCTACGAGCAGTACTTC. As protein: CASSEGVLAYEQYF.

The chain links TRBV20-1 to TRBJ2-1; the D call may be TRBD1 or TRBD2 (5 bases each). Trimming pared 3 bases from V and 6 bases from J, leaving 24 bases between. Per germline, CDR1 DFQATT and CDR2 SNEGSKA (reference sequence). The CDR3 contains 17 residues. The CDR3, as DNA: TGCAGTGCTAGGCGAGGGGCGGAGCTCGGGTACTCCAATGAGCAGTTCTTC. It encodes CSARRGAELGYSNEQFF.